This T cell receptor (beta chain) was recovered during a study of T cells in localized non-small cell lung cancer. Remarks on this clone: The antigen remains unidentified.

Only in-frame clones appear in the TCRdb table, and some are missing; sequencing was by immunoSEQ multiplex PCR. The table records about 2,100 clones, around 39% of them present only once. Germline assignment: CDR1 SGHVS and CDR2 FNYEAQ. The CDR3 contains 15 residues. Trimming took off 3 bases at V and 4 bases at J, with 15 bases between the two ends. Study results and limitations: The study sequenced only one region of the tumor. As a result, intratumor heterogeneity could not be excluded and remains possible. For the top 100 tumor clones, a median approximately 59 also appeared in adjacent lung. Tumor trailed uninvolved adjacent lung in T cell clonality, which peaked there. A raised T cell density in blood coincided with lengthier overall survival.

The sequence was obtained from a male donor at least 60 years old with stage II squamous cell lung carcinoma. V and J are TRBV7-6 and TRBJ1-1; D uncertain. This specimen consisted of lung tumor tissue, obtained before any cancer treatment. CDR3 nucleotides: TGTGCCAGCAGCTTGGGTACCTCGTGGGCCACTGAAGCTTTCTTT. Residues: CASSLGTSWATEAFF.